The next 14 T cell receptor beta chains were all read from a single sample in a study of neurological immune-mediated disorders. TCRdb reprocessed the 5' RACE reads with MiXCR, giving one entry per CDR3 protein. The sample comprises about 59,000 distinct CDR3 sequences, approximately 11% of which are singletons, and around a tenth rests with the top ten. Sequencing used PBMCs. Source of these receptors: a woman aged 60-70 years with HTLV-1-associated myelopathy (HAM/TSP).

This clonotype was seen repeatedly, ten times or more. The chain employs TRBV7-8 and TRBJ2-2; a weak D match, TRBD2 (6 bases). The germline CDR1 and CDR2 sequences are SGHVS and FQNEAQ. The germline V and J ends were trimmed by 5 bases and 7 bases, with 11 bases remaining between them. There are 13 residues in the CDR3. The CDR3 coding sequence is TGTGCCAGCAGCAGGTGGGAGGACGGGGAGCTGTTTTTT. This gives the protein CASSRWEDGELFF.

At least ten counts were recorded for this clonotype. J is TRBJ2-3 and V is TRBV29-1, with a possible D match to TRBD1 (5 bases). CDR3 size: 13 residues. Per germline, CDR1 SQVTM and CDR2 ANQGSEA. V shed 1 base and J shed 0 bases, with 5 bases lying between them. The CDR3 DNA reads TGCAGCGTTGAAGCAGGGAGCACAGATACGCAGTATTTT. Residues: CSVEAGSTDTQYF.

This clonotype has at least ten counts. As DNA, the CDR3 is TGTGCCAGCAGTTACTCAGTTTCAGGGTTAAACACTGAAGCTTTCTTT. As protein: CASSYSVSGLNTEAFF. J is TRBJ1-1 and V is TRBV6-5; the D gene is possibly TRBD1 (5 bases). Germline V gene sequence: CDR1 MNHEY, CDR2 SVGAGI. V gave up 0 bases and J gave up 2 bases, with 13 bases separating them. The CDR3 is made up of 16 amino acids.

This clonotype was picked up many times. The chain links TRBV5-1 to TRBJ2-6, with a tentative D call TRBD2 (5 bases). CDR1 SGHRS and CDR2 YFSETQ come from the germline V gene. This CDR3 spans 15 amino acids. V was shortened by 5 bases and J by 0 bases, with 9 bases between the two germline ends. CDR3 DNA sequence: TGCGCCAGCAGGCCGGGGATCTCTGGGGCCAACGTCCTGACTTTC. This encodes CASRPGISGANVLTF.

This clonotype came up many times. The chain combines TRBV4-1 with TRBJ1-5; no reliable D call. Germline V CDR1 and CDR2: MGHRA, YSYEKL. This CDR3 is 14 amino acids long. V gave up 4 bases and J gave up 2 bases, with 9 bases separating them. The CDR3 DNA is TGCGCCAGCAGCCGAATTGGGGGCAATCAGCCCCAGCATTTT. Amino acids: CASSRIGGNQPQHF.

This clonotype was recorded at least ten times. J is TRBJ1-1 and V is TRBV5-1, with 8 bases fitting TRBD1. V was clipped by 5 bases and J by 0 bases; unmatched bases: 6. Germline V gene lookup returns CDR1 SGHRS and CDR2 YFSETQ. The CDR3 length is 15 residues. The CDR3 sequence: CASSRGDRLNTEAFF. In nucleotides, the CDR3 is TGCGCCAGCAGTCGCGGGGACAGGTTGAACACTGAAGCTTTCTTT.

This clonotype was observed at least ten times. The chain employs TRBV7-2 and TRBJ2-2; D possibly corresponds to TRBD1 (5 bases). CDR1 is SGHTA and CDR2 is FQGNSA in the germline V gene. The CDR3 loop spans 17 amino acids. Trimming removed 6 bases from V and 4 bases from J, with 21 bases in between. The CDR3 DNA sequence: TGTGCCAGCAGTCGAAAGGCGAGTCAGGGTATCACCGGGGAGCTGTTTTTT. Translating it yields CASSRKASQGITGELFF.

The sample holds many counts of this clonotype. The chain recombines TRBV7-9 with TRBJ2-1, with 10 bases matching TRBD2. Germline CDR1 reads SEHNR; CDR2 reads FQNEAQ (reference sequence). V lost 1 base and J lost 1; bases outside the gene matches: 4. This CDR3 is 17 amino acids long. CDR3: CASSLGVAGGSYNEQFF. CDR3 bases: TGTGCCAGCAGCTTAGGGGTAGCGGGAGGATCCTACAATGAGCAGTTCTTC.

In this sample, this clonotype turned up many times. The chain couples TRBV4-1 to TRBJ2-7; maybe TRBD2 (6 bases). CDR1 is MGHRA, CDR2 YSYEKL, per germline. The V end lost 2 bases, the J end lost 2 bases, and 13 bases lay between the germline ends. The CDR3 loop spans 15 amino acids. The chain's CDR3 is CASSQFLAATYEQYF. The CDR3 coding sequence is TGCGCCAGCAGCCAATTTTTAGCGGCCACCTACGAGCAGTACTTC.

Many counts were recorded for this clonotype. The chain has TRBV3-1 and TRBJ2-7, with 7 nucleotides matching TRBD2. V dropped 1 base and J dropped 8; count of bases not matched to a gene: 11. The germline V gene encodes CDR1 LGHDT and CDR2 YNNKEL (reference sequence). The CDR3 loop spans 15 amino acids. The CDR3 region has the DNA TGTGCCAGCAGCCAAGTAGCGGGCGAAGAGGGGAAGCAGTACTTC. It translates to CASSQVAGEEGKQYF.

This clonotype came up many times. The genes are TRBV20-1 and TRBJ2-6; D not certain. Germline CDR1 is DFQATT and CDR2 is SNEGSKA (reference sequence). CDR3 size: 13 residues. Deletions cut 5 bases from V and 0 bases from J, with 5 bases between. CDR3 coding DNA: TGCAGTGCTGGCGCCTCTGGGGCCAACGTCCTGACTTTC. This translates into CSAGASGANVLTF.

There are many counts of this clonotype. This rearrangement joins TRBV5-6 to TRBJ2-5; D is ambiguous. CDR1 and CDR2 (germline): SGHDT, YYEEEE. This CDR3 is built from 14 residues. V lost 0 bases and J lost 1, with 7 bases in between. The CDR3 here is CASSLVATQETQYF. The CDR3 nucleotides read TGTGCCAGCAGCTTGGTGGCTACCCAAGAGACCCAGTACTTC. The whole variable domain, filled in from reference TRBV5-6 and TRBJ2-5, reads DAGVTQSPTHLIKTRGQQVTLRCSPKSGHDTVSWYQQALGQGPQFIFQYYEEEERQRGNFPDRFSGHQFPNYSSELNVNALLLGDSALYLCASSLVATQETQYFGPGTRLLVL.

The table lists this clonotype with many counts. The chain's CDR3 is CASSVLREITDTQYF. The CDR3 DNA reads TGTGCCAGCAGTGTCCTACGGGAGATCACAGATACGCAGTATTTT. V gene TRBV6-2 or TRBV6-3 combines with J gene TRBJ2-3, with D tentatively TRBD2 (6 bases). V shed 5 bases and J shed 2 bases, with 14 bases lying between them. CDR3 length: 15 amino acids. Per the germline V gene, CDR1 is MNHEY and CDR2 is SVGEGT.

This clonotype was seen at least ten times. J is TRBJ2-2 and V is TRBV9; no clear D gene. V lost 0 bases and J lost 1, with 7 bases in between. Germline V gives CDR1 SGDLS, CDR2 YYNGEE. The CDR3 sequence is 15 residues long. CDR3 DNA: TGTGCCAGCAGCGTAGACAGTAAGAACACCGGGGAGCTGTTTTTT. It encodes CASSVDSKNTGELFF.